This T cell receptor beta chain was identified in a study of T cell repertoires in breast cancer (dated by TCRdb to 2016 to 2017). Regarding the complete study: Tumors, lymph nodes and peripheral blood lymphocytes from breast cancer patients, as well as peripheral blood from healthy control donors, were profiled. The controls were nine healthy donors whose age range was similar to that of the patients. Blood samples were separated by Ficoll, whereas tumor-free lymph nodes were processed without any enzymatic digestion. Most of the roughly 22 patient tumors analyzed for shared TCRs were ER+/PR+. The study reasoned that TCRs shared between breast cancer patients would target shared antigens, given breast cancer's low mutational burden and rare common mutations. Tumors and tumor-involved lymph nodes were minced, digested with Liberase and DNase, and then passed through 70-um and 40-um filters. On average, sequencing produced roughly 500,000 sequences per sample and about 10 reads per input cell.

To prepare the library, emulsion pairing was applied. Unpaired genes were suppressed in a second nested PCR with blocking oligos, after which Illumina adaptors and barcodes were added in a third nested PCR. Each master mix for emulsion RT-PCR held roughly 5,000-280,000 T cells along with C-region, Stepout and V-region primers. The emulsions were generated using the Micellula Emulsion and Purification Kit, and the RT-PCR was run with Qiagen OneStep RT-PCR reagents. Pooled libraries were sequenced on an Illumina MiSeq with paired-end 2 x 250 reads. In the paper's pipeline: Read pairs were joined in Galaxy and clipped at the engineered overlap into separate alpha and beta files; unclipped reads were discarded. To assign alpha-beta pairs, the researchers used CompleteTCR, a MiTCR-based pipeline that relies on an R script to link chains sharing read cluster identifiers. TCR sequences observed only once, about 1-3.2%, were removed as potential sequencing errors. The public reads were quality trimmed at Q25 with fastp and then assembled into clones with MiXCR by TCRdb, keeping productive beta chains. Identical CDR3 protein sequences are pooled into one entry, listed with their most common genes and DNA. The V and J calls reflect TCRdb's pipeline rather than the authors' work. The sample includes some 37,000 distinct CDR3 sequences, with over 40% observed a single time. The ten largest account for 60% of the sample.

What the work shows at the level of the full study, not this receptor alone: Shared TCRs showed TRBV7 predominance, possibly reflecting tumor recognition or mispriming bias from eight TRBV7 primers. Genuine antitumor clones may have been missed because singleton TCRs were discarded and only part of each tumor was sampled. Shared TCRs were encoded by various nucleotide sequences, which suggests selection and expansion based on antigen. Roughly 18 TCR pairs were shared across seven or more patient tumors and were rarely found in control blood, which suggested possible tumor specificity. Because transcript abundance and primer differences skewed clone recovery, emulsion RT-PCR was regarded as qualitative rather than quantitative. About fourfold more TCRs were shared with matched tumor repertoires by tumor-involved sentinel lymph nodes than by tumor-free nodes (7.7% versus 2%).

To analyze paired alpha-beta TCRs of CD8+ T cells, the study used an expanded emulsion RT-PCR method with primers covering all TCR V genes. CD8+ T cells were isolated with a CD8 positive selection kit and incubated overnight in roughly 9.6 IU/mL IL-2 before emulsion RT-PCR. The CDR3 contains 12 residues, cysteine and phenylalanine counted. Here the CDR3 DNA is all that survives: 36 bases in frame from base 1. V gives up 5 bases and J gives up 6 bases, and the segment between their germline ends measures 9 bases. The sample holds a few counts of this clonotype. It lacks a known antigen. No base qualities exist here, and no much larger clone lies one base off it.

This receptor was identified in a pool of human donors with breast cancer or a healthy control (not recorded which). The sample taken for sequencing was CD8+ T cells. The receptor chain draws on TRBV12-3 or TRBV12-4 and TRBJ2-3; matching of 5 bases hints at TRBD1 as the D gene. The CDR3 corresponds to CASSRQGDTQYF. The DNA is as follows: TGTGCCAGCAGTCGCCAGGGCGATACGCAGTATTTT.